The source of this T cell receptor beta chain is a study of T cell responses to AZD1222 COVID-19 vaccine. As for the study in general: The analysis combined second doses at about 4 or about 12 weeks.

Generated by immunoSEQ multiplex PCR, the TCRdb table keeps only in-frame clones and is missing some. Altogether about 150,000 clones are present, 90% being singletons, with the ten largest covering over 1.2%. Study results and caveats: Repertoire sampling occurred only after the peak T cell response. Clonal diversity was possibly underestimated, and white British individuals and females predominated among donors.

Note on this clone: The antigen remains unidentified.

The source of this sequence is an adult in good health. The sample here was peripheral blood, taken on day 0 of AZD1222 vaccination.

The CDR3 DNA sequence: TGTGCCACCAGCAGAGATCGGGGGCCCGGAACTGAAGCTTTCTTT. It encodes CATSRDRGPGTEAFF. The V call is TRBV15, the J call TRBJ1-1, with D perhaps TRBD1 (6 bases). The CDR3 is made up of 15 amino acids. Germline lookup yields CDR1 LNHNV and CDR2 YYDKDF (reference sequence). The V end lost 0 bases, the J end lost 5 bases, and 13 bases lay between the germline ends.